This T cell receptor (beta chain) was captured by sequencing in a study of regulatory T cells in long-lasting Graves disease. Documented time point: newly diagnosed GD, antithyroid drugs for less than 3 months. PBMCs were the source of the RNA used for TCR sequencing. V shed 3 bases and J shed 1 base, with 13 bases lying between them. Germline V gene sequence: CDR1 DFQATT, CDR2 SNEGSKA (reference sequence). CDR3 size: 15 residues. HTBI primers from iRepertoire and Arm-PCR of CDR3 regions yielded the TCR beta libraries. Original handling: Samples collectively showed fewer than 80 TRBV and more than 11 TRBJ segments. TCRdb reanalysed the multiplex PCR reads using MiXCR and keeps one entry per CDR3 protein. Here the V and J calls rest on TCRdb's processing, not on the authors' analysis. The sample records about 540,000 distinct CDR3 sequences, about 13% being singletons. The data also belong to a second study, concerning T cells in Graves' hyperthyroidism and ophthalmopathy. From that second work: Carried out on the TCR CDR3, a first-round RT-PCR used the HTBI primer set. Most thyroid clonotypes expanded above 0.001 appeared in blood too.

J is TRBJ1-5 and V is TRBV20-1; no clear D. The source material was peripheral blood mononuclear cells (PBMCs), sampled at new diagnosis, from a patient treated with antithyroid drugs. The receptor was derived from a man under 40 with Graves disease. The DNA of the CDR3 is TGCAGTGCTAGCGGGAGTACGGCGAGCAATCAGCCCCAGCATTTT. It yields the protein CSASGSTASNQPQHF.